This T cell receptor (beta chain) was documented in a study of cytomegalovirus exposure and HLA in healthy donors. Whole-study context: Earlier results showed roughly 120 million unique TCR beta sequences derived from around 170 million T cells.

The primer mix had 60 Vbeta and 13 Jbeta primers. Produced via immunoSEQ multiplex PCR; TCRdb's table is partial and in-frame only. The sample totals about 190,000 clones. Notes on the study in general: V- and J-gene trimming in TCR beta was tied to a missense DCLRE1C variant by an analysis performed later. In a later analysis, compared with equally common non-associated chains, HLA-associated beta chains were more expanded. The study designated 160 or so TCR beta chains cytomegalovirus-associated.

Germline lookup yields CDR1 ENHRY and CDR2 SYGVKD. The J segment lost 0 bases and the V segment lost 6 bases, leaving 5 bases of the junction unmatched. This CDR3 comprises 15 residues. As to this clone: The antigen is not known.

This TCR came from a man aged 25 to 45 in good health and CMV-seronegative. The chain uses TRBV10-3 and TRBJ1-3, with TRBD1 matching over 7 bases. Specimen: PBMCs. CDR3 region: CAIRGQVFSGNTIYF. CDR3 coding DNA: TGTGCCATCAGAGGACAGGTTTTCTCTGGAAACACCATATATTTT.